A selection of T cell receptor beta chains follows, all from one sample in a study of T cell responses to AZD1222 COVID-19 vaccine. The data were produced by immunoSEQ multiplex PCR, yet TCRdb's version contains in-frame clones alone and is incomplete. The sample contains approximately 84,000 clones, 75% to 90% of which appear only once. Specimen: peripheral blood, collected on day 0 of AZD1222 vaccination. The receptor source for this set is an adult in good health. Both conserved end residues are trimmed from each CDR3. Fields, in order: D gene, V gene, J gene, clone size, CDR3 protein. A D gene is named only where the DNA matches it firmly. Size values are once, few and many counts, or a class for expanded clones, and some rows have none.

>NA|TRBV29-1|TRBJ2-7|NA
SVGNTYEQY
>NA|TRBV19|TRBJ2-1|NA
ASSIAGESYNEQF
>TRBD1|TRBV7-3|TRBJ1-1|NA
ASSSDRGHTEAF
>NA|TRBV5-6|TRBJ1-1|NA
ASSQGNGAEAF
>TRBD1|TRBV5-1|TRBJ1-1|NA
ASSSSTGMNTEAF
>NA|TRBV6-6|TRBJ2-1|NA
ASSYSGYEQF
>TRBD2|TRBV2|TRBJ2-7|few
AGKTSGVYEQY
>NA|TRBV19|TRBJ1-5|NA
ASSYPGPREPQH
>TRBD1|TRBV29-1|TRBJ1-1|few
SVEDDRGWTEAF
>NA|TRBV19|TRBJ2-1|once
NLIGEEAAYNEQF
>TRBD2|TRBV20-1|TRBJ2-5|once
SAPGGLRQY
>NA|TRBV30|TRBJ1-5|NA
AWSVGKSSNQPQH
>TRBD2|TRBV11-1|TRBJ2-5|NA
ASSTDSGGEETQY
>TRBD1|TRBV12-5|TRBJ1-1|NA
ASGLRPGGWGTEAF
>NA|TRBV5-4|TRBJ2-2|NA
ASSLPGSGLNTGELF
>TRBD1|TRBV6-5|TRBJ2-7|NA
ASRNRDRGTYEQY
>NA|TRBV7-9|TRBJ1-3|NA
ASSYRDDTIY
>TRBD2|TRBV5-6|TRBJ2-7|NA
ASSLGLAERSYEQY
>NA|TRBV6-2/TRBV6-3|TRBJ2-7|NA
ASSYSPDSLSSYEQY